The 31 T cell receptor beta chains below all came from one sample that was sequenced in a study of blood T cells in healthy people across ages. The second PCR ran about 6 to 11 cycles with a sample-barcoded 5' primer and J-beta primers. TCRdb analysed the 5' RACE reads with MiXCR anew, one entry per CDR3 protein. The repertoire includes about 1,500,000 distinct CDR3 sequences, 28% of them detected once, and 7.7% sits in the top ten. Input material: blood. These receptors all stem from a woman aged 30 to 39 in good health.

The V call is TRBV12-3 or TRBV12-4, the J call TRBJ2-7; 9 bases are shared with TRBD1. The V segment lost 5 bases and the J segment 4 bases; nucleotides outside the gene matches: 9. The CDR3 consists of 15 residues. CDR3 DNA sequence: TGTGCCAGCAGTCTATCCGGGACAGGGCAATACGAGCAGTACTTC. This encodes CASSLSGTGQYEQYF.

The table lists this clonotype with a few counts. This chain uses TRBV12-3 or TRBV12-4 with TRBJ1-6; 7 bases are shared with TRBD1. This CDR3 has 15 residues. With 5 bases clipped from V and 10 bases from J, the junction kept 11 bases outside the gene matches. CDR3 bases: TGTGCCAGCAGTGGAACAGACAGGGCCGGGTCACCCCTCCACTTT. Translation gives CASSGTDRAGSPLHF.

This clonotype was counted only a few times. The J gene is TRBJ2-1, the V gene TRBV6-2 or TRBV6-3; 9 nucleotides match TRBD2. The CDR3 is 16 residues long. Germline loops: CDR1 MNHEY, CDR2 SVGEGT. With 7 bases clipped from V and 5 bases from J, the junction kept 12 bases outside the gene matches. DNA for the CDR3: TGTGCCAGCACCCTTATATGGCGGGGGGGCCACAATGAGCAGTTCTTC. It translates to CASTLIWRGGHNEQFF.

Details on this clonotype: An end of the junction differs from the germline gene, which may be a read error. This sequence joins TRBV7-9 and TRBJ1-4, with D possibly matching TRBD1 (6 bases). The CDR3 extends over 13 amino acids. Germline V gene data show CDR1 as SEHNR and CDR2 as FQNEAQ (reference sequence). The CDR3 DNA sequence: TGTTCCAGCGCGGGACACACTAATGAAAAACTGTTTTTT. Its translation: CSSAGHTNEKLFF.

This clonotype was detected a few times. The chain uses TRBV10-3 and TRBJ1-3, with 7 bases lining up with TRBD1. Per the germline V gene, CDR1 is ENHRY and CDR2 is SYGVKD. The CDR3 extends over 15 amino acids. Unmatched junction bases numbered 1, after V lost 2 bases and J lost 0 bases. The CDR3 loop is CAISEGDSSGNTIYF. The CDR3 DNA reads TGTGCCATCAGTGAGGGGGACAGCTCTGGAAACACCATATATTTT.

V usage is TRBV20-1 and J usage is TRBJ1-4, with 9 bases aligning to TRBD1. Germline V lookup: CDR1 DFQATT, CDR2 SNEGSKA (reference sequence). Losses at the gene ends were 4 bases for V and 4 bases for J; bases not matched to a gene: 4. The CDR3 is 14 amino acids. CDR3 protein: CSAKGTGYNEKLFF. In DNA, the CDR3 is TGCAGTGCTAAAGGGACAGGGTATAATGAAAAACTGTTTTTT.

The chain is built from TRBV20-1 and TRBJ2-1; D perhaps matches TRBD2 (5 bases). Trimming removed 0 bases from V and 7 bases from J, with 19 bases in between. CDR1 and CDR2 (germline): DFQATT, SNEGSKA (reference sequence). This CDR3 region has 16 residues. CDR3 sequence reads: CSARESRSGQGNEQFF. The CDR3 DNA follows: TGCAGTGCTAGAGAGTCCCGGAGCGGTCAAGGTAATGAGCAGTTCTTC.

V is TRBV7-6 and J is TRBJ2-5, with 10 nucleotides matching TRBD2. The V gene's germline CDR1 is SGHVS and CDR2 FNYEAQ. J lost 3 bases, V lost 5 bases, and 6 bases had no gene match. The CDR3 is 15 amino acids. Written as DNA, the CDR3 is TGTGCCAGCAGCCTAGGACTAGCGGCTAAAGAGACCCAGTACTTC. Translation: CASSLGLAAKETQYF. Full variable domain (missing parts from reference TRBV7-6 and TRBJ2-5): GAGVSQSPRYKVTKRGQDVALRCDPISGHVSLYWYRQALGQGPEFLTYFNYEAQQDKSGLPNDRFSAERPEGSISTLTIQRTEQRDSAMYRCASSLGLAAKETQYFGPGTRLLVL.

This sequence joins TRBV4-1 and TRBJ1-6, with D perhaps matching TRBD1 (5 bases). This CDR3 comprises 15 residues. Germline V gene sequence: CDR1 MGHRA, CDR2 YSYEKL. The V gene lost 0 bases and the J gene lost 3 bases, with 6 bases spanning the gap. CDR3 sequence reads: CASSQDDSYNSPLHF. CDR3 nucleotides: TGCGCCAGCAGCCAAGACGACAGCTATAATTCACCCCTCCACTTT.

In its sample, this clonotype was seen a few times. The J gene is TRBJ1-5, the V gene TRBV3-1; no firm D call. V lost 1 base, J lost 5 bases, and 15 bases lay in between. This CDR3 contains 16 residues. Germline assignment: CDR1 LGHDT and CDR2 YNNKEL (reference sequence). The CDR3 sequence is CASSQVDGKRYQPQHF. The CDR3 DNA follows: TGTGCCAGCAGCCAAGTCGACGGGAAGAGGTATCAGCCCCAGCATTTT.

This sequence joins TRBV30 and TRBJ2-1, with D perhaps TRBD1 or TRBD2 (6 bases each). Trimming pared 0 bases from V and 6 bases from J, leaving 15 bases between. Germline V gene data show CDR1 as GTSNPN and CDR2 as SVGIG (reference sequence). The CDR3 extends over 15 amino acids. CDR3: CAWSVRLGGGNEQFF. The CDR3 region has the DNA TGTGCCTGGAGTGTACGATTAGGAGGGGGCAATGAGCAGTTCTTC.

This clonotype was counted a few times. V is TRBV9 and J is TRBJ1-6; D not certain. Trimming removed 4 bases at V and 13 bases at J, with 12 bases between. Germline loops: CDR1 SGDLS, CDR2 YYNGEE. The length of the CDR3 is 12 residues. The CDR3 sequence is CASSPIDGPLHF. CDR3 DNA sequence: TGTGCCAGCAGCCCCATAGACGGTCCCCTCCACTTT.

This clonotype was seen ten or more times. This chain's CDR3 is CSGRPGQGANEQFF. CDR3 DNA sequence: TGCAGTGGACGACCGGGACAGGGGGCGAATGAGCAGTTCTTC. V is TRBV20-1 and J is TRBJ2-1; TRBD1 matches at 12 bases. The germline gives CDR1 DFQATT, CDR2 SNEGSKA (reference sequence). The CDR3 extends over 14 amino acids. The V gene end was trimmed by 7 bases and the J gene end by 7 bases; junction bases not matched to a gene: 8.

This clonotype was recorded a few times. The chain employs TRBV7-9 and TRBJ1-4, with TRBD1 identical over 8 bases. This CDR3 region has 13 residues. Germline CDR1 reads SEHNR; CDR2 reads FQNEAQ (reference sequence). The trim removed 11 bases at V and 3 bases at J, leaving 5 bases unmatched. The CDR3 coding sequence is TGTGCCGGGCAGGGGGCGGCTAATGAAAAACTGTTTTTT. Translated: CAGQGAANEKLFF.

The chain couples TRBV7-9 to TRBJ2-4; TRBD2 aligns across 8 bases. CDR1 and CDR2 from the germline V gene are SEHNR and FQNEAQ (reference sequence). J was trimmed by 6 bases and V by 5 bases; bases with no gene match: 12. CDR3 length equals 16 residues. In nucleotides, the CDR3 is TGTGCCAGCAGCCCCAATTGGACTAGCCGTACAAACATTCAGTACTTC. This encodes CASSPNWTSRTNIQYF.

The rearrangement joins TRBV20-1 to TRBJ2-1; the D is unclear. This CDR3 has 11 residues. With 3 bases removed from V and 10 bases from J, the gap between germline ends came to 10 bases. Germline CDR1 is DFQATT and CDR2 is SNEGSKA (reference sequence). In nucleotides, the CDR3 is TGCAGTGCTAGCAATGAGTGGGAGCAGTTCTTC. Translated: CSASNEWEQFF.

This clonotype has at least ten counts. This chain links TRBV4-1 with TRBJ2-5; 9 positions agree with TRBD2. Trimming at V came to 3 bases and at J to 5 bases, leaving 13 bases not matched to a gene. The CDR3 consists of 17 residues. Per the germline V gene, CDR1 is MGHRA and CDR2 is YSYEKL. CDR3 in amino acids: CASSQAAGGEPGETQYF. Written as DNA, the CDR3 is TGCGCCAGCAGCCAGGCCGCGGGAGGGGAACCAGGGGAGACCCAGTACTTC.

This clonotype was seen only a few times. CDR3 DNA sequence: TGCAGCGCCACCGTCATACGGAATGAGCAGTTCTTC. The encoded protein is CSATVIRNEQFF. The rearrangement uses TRBV29-1 and TRBJ2-1; D uncertain. V was pared by 7 bases and J by 7 bases, with 14 bases between. CDR1 and CDR2 (germline): SQVTM, ANQGSEA. The CDR3 is 12 residues long.

The rearrangement joins TRBV18 to TRBJ2-1, with 8 bases matching TRBD1. The CDR3 length is 14 residues. The V and J ends lost 8 bases and 14 bases, in that order; junction bases with no gene match: 17. Looked up from germline, CDR1 is KGHSH and CDR2 is LQKENI. CDR3 protein: CASITGQGWGEEFF. The CDR3 nucleotides are TGTGCCAGCATTACCGGACAGGGTTGGGGGGAGGAGTTCTTC.

The chain employs TRBV7-2 and TRBJ2-3, with D tentatively TRBD2 (7 bases). The CDR3 loop spans 19 amino acids. Per the germline V gene, CDR1 is SGHTA and CDR2 is FQGNSA. V shed 6 bases and J shed 0 bases, with 25 bases lying between them. CDR3 residues: CASSSPGQLASSSTDTQYF. Here the CDR3 DNA reads TGTGCCAGCAGTTCGCCGGGACAACTAGCGTCCTCTAGCACAGATACGCAGTATTTT.

This chain links TRBV29-1 with TRBJ2-5; unclear D gene. Per germline, CDR1 SQVTM and CDR2 ANQGSEA. CDR3 length: 10 residues. V was cut by 7 bases and J by 13 bases, with 16 bases left in between. The CDR3 region has the DNA TGCAGCGCCGCAAACTACGAGCGGTACTTC. It is translated as CSAANYERYF.

The chain links TRBV29-1 to TRBJ1-5; D remains unclear. Germline V gene lookup returns CDR1 SQVTM and CDR2 ANQGSEA. V lost 4 bases, J lost 5 bases, and 12 bases lay in between. The CDR3 loop spans 13 amino acids. In DNA, the CDR3 is TGCAGCGTTGCTAGACGGAGGGATCAGCCCCAGCATTTT. Residues: CSVARRRDQPQHF.

Concerning this clonotype: A read error is possible here, since a much larger clone lies one base away. The V gene is TRBV6-6, the J gene TRBJ1-2; 9 bases fit TRBD1. The CDR3 covers 14 residues. V lost 6 bases and J lost 8; bases outside the gene matches: 10. The germline V gene has CDR1 MNHNY and CDR2 SVGAGI (reference sequence). CDR3 loop: CASRQRDRVTGYTF. The CDR3, as DNA: TGTGCCAGCAGGCAGCGGGACAGGGTAACGGGCTACACCTTC.

The J gene is TRBJ1-1, the V gene TRBV7-2; tentatively, D is TRBD1 (5 bases). CDR3 length equals 14 residues. Trimming removed 1 base from V and 11 bases from J, with 17 bases in between. The germline V gene encodes CDR1 SGHTA and CDR2 FQGNSA. CDR3 residues: CASSLGVGGAEAFF. The CDR3 coding sequence is TGTGCCAGCAGCTTAGGGGTCGGTGGGGCAGAGGCTTTCTTT.

This clonotype was seen a few times. The rearrangement links TRBV7-9 to TRBJ2-5, with D perhaps matching TRBD2 (5 bases). This CDR3 spans 16 amino acids. Germline V gene sequence: CDR1 SEHNR, CDR2 FQNEAQ (reference sequence). Trimming stripped 8 bases from V and 4 bases from J, with 23 bases between. Here the CDR3 reads CASWLPSNGVRETQYF. DNA of the CDR3: TGTGCCAGCTGGCTACCCTCAAACGGGGTGCGAGAGACCCAGTACTTC.

The V and J genes are TRBV11-2 and TRBJ2-6; TRBD2 matches 8 bases. The ends lost 8 bases at V and 4 bases at J; junction bases unmatched: 7. The CDR3 loop spans 15 amino acids. Germline V CDR1 and CDR2: SGHAT, FQNNGV. CDR3 nucleotide sequence: TGTGCCAGCGGGACTAGACCCTTGGGGGCCAACGTCCTGACTTTC. Translating it yields CASGTRPLGANVLTF.

CDR3 region: CSVVGGVGGYEQYF. CDR3 DNA: TGCAGCGTTGTAGGAGGGGTAGGGGGCTACGAGCAGTACTTC. This chain connects TRBV29-1 to TRBJ2-7; D is tentatively TRBD1 or TRBD2 (6 bases each). V was cut by 4 bases and J by 3 bases, with 16 bases left in between. Germline assignment: CDR1 SQVTM and CDR2 ANQGSEA. The CDR3 extends over 14 amino acids.

This chain connects TRBV28 to TRBJ2-5; D possibly corresponds to TRBD2 (5 bases). Germline V gene lookup returns CDR1 MDHEN and CDR2 SYDVKM. With 6 bases removed from V and 5 bases from J, the gap between germline ends came to 16 bases. This CDR3 comprises 14 residues. CDR3 residues: CASRKSGFKETQYF. The CDR3 region has the DNA TGTGCCAGCAGGAAATCGGGGTTTAAGGAGACCCAGTACTTC.

Turning to this clonotype: The junction departs from the called germline gene at one end, perhaps through a read error. The chain employs TRBV5-1 and TRBJ2-7; no firm D call. CDR3 length: 13 amino acids. Germline CDR1 and CDR2: SGHRS and YFSETQ. The CDR3 DNA is TGCGCCGGCAGCTTGGAGACCCCCTACGAGCAGTACTTC. Protein product: CAGSLETPYEQYF.

This clonotype showed up many times. This sequence joins TRBV5-1 and TRBJ2-5; either TRBD1 or TRBD2 may fit D (7 bases each). CDR1 and CDR2 from the germline V gene are SGHRS and YFSETQ. Deletions cut 4 bases from V and 2 bases from J, with 18 bases between. The CDR3 totals 16 residues. The CDR3 region has the DNA TGCGCCAGCAGCCAAGGGTCAGGGGGGGGTCAAGAGACCCAGTACTTC. It codes for CASSQGSGGGQETQYF.

Only a few counts were recorded for this clonotype. The chain is built from TRBV7-3 and TRBJ1-5, with no clear D. This CDR3 is built from 14 residues. Germline lookup yields CDR1 SGHTA and CDR2 FQGTGA. The germline V and J ends were trimmed by 3 bases and 9 bases, with 15 bases remaining between them. The CDR3 here is CASSFRFAQSPQHF. CDR3 sequence (DNA): TGTGCCAGCAGCTTTCGCTTCGCCCAGTCGCCCCAGCATTTT.